This T cell receptor beta chain came from a study of OX40 agonist ivuxolimab in advanced cancers. Study-wide results and caveats: Average numbers of expanded clones were greater in CD8+ T cells than in CD4+.

Autoimmune disease history or systemic immunosuppression meant exclusion. CDR3 length: 16 amino acids. Trimming removed 1 base from V and 8 bases from J; junction bases left unmatched: 10. Germline V gene data show CDR1 as LGHNA and CDR2 as YSLEER. About this clone: What it binds is not known.

Clones were read by immunoSEQ multiplex PCR, and TCRdb kept only the in-frame ones, dropping some. The repertoire consists of about 98,000 clones, with around nine tenths occurring once and the leading ten covering around 0.8%. The V and J genes are TRBV4-3 and TRBJ1-4, with TRBD1 identical over 7 bases. This clonotype was sampled from an adult with an advanced solid tumor such as melanoma, head and neck, liver or kidney cancer. This specimen consisted of CD4+ or CD8+ T cells sorted from blood, obtained in a trial of the OX40 agonist ivuxolimab. In nucleotides, the CDR3 is TGCGCCAGCAGCCAAGGCGGGGGGCAGGGACAGGAAAAACTGTTTTTT. Residues: CASSQGGGQGQEKLFF.